This note documents a single T cell receptor (beta chain) sequence. This entry is derived from a study of technical replicates of blood from a handful of donors. Clones were sequenced by immunoSEQ multiplex PCR, and TCRdb holds only the in-frame ones, with some missing. The repertoire holds about 93,000 clones, with about 96% as singletons. Germline assignment: CDR1 LGHNT and CDR2 FRNRAP. The CDR3 is 18 amino acids. The ends were cut back, 6 bases at V and 2 bases at J, with 23 bases in the middle. The clonotype originates from a human donor in good health. This chain joins TRBV12-5 and TRBJ2-1; TRBD1 is a possible D gene (6 bases). Material for sequencing was T cells isolated from PBMCs. Here the CDR3 reads CASGLWFGTGTTYNEQFF. For the CDR3, the DNA is TGTGCTAGTGGGTTGTGGTTTGGTACAGGGACAACCTACAATGAGCAGTTCTTC.